This is a list of T cell receptor beta chains from one sample in a study of T cells in narcolepsy. Measured with immunoSEQ multiplex PCR; TCRdb has only the in-frame clones, and not every one. The sample yields tens of thousands of clones, 82% seen once. Sequencing was done on a sample of CD45RA- memory CD4+ T cells from PBMCs. The receptors come from a human donor with narcolepsy. Both conserved end residues are part of each CDR3. D genes are given only for firm matches. Size is omitted from some rows. Given values are once, few, many or a class for expanded clones.

v_call	j_call	d_call	clone_size	cdr3_nt	cdr3_aa
TRBV5-6	TRBJ2-3	NA	NA	TGTGCCAGCAGCTGGGGGCCGGGGGCAGATACGCAGTATTTT	CASSWGPGADTQYF
TRBV14	TRBJ1-2	TRBD1	once	TGTGCCAGCAGCCAGGGGGACAGGGGCGGCTACACCTTC	CASSQGDRGGYTF
TRBV6-1	TRBJ2-1	TRBD2	NA	TGTGCCAGCAGCTTAGCGGGAGTAAATGAGCAGTTCTTC	CASSLAGVNEQFF
TRBV28	TRBJ1-2	NA	once	TGTGCCAGCAGCTCAAATCTGAGTGGCTACGCCTTC	CASSSNLSGYAF
TRBV5-6	TRBJ2-1	NA	few	TGTGCCAGCAGCCATCTGACAAGGACCCCCGATGAGCAGTTCTTC	CASSHLTRTPDEQFF
TRBV5-5	TRBJ1-2	NA	NA	TGTGCCAGCAGCTTGCAGGCCTCAGGGGACGGTTCCTATGGCTACACCTTC	CASSLQASGDGSYGYTF
TRBV7-9	TRBJ1-1	NA	few	TGTGCCAGCAGCTCCAGGGGATTGACTGAAGCTTTCTTT	CASSSRGLTEAFF
TRBV7-3	TRBJ2-3	NA	NA	TGTGCCAGCAGCTCGAGGGCTAGCCTTAGCACAGATACGCAGTATTTT	CASSSRASLSTDTQYF
TRBV5-5	TRBJ2-1	TRBD2	NA	TGTGCCAGCAGGAGCCTAGCGGGGGAAAATTACAATGAGCAGTTCTTC	CASRSLAGENYNEQFF
TRBV5-4	TRBJ2-3	NA	NA	TGTGCCAGCAGCTTACCCCGCGCAGATACGCAGTATTTT	CASSLPRADTQYF
TRBV30	TRBJ2-1	NA	NA	TGTGCCTGGAGTTTGCTAGCGAATGAGCAGTTCTTC	CAWSLLANEQFF
TRBV7-3	TRBJ2-3	NA	NA	TGTGCCAGCAGCCTCCTCGGGGTTAGCACAGATACGCAGTATTTT	CASSLLGVSTDTQYF
TRBV15	TRBJ2-6	TRBD1	NA	TGTGCCACCAGCAGAAGAACGGGACAGTCCCTCTCTGGGGCCAACGTCCTGACTTTC	CATSRRTGQSLSGANVLTF
TRBV30	TRBJ1-3	NA	once	TGTGCCTGGAGTAGGAAGGGGATCGAGAACACCATATATTTT	CAWSRKGIENTIYF
TRBV5-8	TRBJ1-5	NA	NA	TGTGCCAGCAGCTTGGGTGGAGGGATAGGCAATCAGCCCCAGCATTTT	CASSLGGGIGNQPQHF
TRBV7-2	TRBJ2-1	NA	few	TGTGCCAGCAGCCTAGGGGCTAGCGCCTACAATGAGCAGTTCTTC	CASSLGASAYNEQFF
TRBV19	TRBJ1-3	NA	NA	TGTGCCAGTAGTATGATAGGAGCGGCCCGGGGCTCCTCTGGAAACACCATATATTTT	CASSMIGAARGSSGNTIYF
TRBV19	TRBJ1-1	NA	NA	TGTGCCAGTAGCGAAGGCATGAACACTGAAGCTTTCTTT	CASSEGMNTEAFF
TRBV2	TRBJ2-7	NA	NA	TGTGCCAGCAGTGAACAGGGGGGGCTTTCGGACGAGCAGTACTTC	CASSEQGGLSDEQYF
TRBV11-2	TRBJ2-3	NA	NA	TGTGCCAGCAGCTTAGATATCCGCAGCACAGATACGCAGTATTTT	CASSLDIRSTDTQYF
TRBV7-2	TRBJ2-2	NA	NA	TGTGCCAGCAGCCCCGCGGCGGTTAACACCGGGGAGCTGTTTTTT	CASSPAAVNTGELFF
TRBV2	TRBJ2-5	NA	NA	TGTGCCAGCAGTGGCAGGGACGGCCAAGAGACCCAGTACTTC	CASSGRDGQETQYF
TRBV5-6	TRBJ1-2	NA	once	TGTGCCAGCAGCCAGCCTCCAGGGAACTATGGCTACACCTTC	CASSQPPGNYGYTF
TRBV7-3	TRBJ2-2	TRBD2	NA	TGTGCCAGCAGCTTTCTGGCGGGAGGGGGAAGCGGGGAGCTGTTTTTT	CASSFLAGGGSGELFF
TRBV2	TRBJ2-3	NA	few	TGTGCCAGCAGTGAAGGAAGACCAAGCACAGATACGCAGTATTTT	CASSEGRPSTDTQYF
TRBV6-1	TRBJ2-7	NA	NA	TGTGCCAGCAGTGAAGCGCTTCCTCAGGCAGGTTACGAGCAGTACTTC	CASSEALPQAGYEQYF
TRBV7-9	TRBJ1-1	TRBD1	once	TGTGCCAGCACCCTTATGGGGACAGGGGTTCAAGGAGCTTTCTTT	CASTLMGTGVQGAFF
TRBV5-8	TRBJ2-1	NA	NA	TGTGCCAGCAGCTTGGCCGCCTCCGGCACTGAGCAGTTCTTC	CASSLAASGTEQFF
TRBV11-2	TRBJ2-7	NA	NA	TGTGCCAGCAGCTTCGACAGGAATTCCTACGAGCAGTACTTC	CASSFDRNSYEQYF
TRBV19	TRBJ2-1	TRBD2	NA	TGTGCCAGTAGTATTAGCGGGAGGATGGGCAATGAGCAGTTCTTC	CASSISGRMGNEQFF
TRBV5-1	TRBJ1-1	NA	NA	TGCGCCAGCAGCTTGGTACCAGGGGTAAATACTGAAGCTTTCTTT	CASSLVPGVNTEAFF
TRBV5-1	TRBJ2-5	TRBD1	NA	TGCGCCAGCAGCCCGACAGGGGGCTCCGGCGAGACCCAGTACTTC	CASSPTGGSGETQYF
TRBV30	TRBJ2-5	TRBD2	NA	TGTGCCTGGACTCGTCTGCGGGGGCAAGAGACCCAGTACTTC	CAWTRLRGQETQYF
TRBV27	TRBJ2-7	NA	few	TGTGCCAGCAGTTTAACCCCCTTAGGGCAGGCCTTGACTTACGAGCAGTACTTC	CASSLTPLGQALTYEQYF
TRBV7-2	TRBJ1-4	NA	NA	TGTGCCAGCAGCCCTCGGCAAGCAACTAATGAAAAACTGTTTTTT	CASSPRQATNEKLFF
TRBV2	TRBJ1-5	NA	NA	TGTGCCAGCAGTGTAAGTCTCAGGGGCAATCAGCCCCAGCATTTT	CASSVSLRGNQPQHF
TRBV28	TRBJ2-5	NA	NA	TGTGCCAGCAGTTTGGGGTCTGGAGAGACCCAGTACTTC	CASSLGSGETQYF
TRBV19	TRBJ2-5	NA	NA	TGTGCCAGTAGTAGCGGGGTTAGCGGTGGGGAGACCCAGTACTTC	CASSSGVSGGETQYF
TRBV15	TRBJ1-1	NA	NA	TGTGCCACCAGCAGTCAGCCGAACACTGAAGCTTTCTTT	CATSSQPNTEAFF
TRBV2	TRBJ1-1	TRBD1	once	TGTGCCAGCAGCTTAGGGGGCCCGAACACTGAAGCTTTCTTT	CASSLGGPNTEAFF
TRBV4-1	TRBJ2-3	NA	NA	TGCGCCAGCAGCCAAATGGCTTTCCGAGATAGCACAGATACGCAGTATTTT	CASSQMAFRDSTDTQYF
TRBV11-2	TRBJ2-2	NA	NA	TGTGCCAGCAGCTTCCTCGGCGACACCGGGGAGCTGTTTTTT	CASSFLGDTGELFF
TRBV28	TRBJ2-7	TRBD1	once	TGTGCCAGCAGTAAGACCGGGACAGGGTACTACGAGCAGTACTTC	CASSKTGTGYYEQYF
TRBV30	TRBJ1-1	NA	once	TGTGCCTGGAGTCCAGAGATGAACACTGAAGCTTTCTTT	CAWSPEMNTEAFF
TRBV2	TRBJ2-7	NA	NA	TGTGCCAGCAAGGGGGACTACCCTAACGAGCAGTACTTC	CASKGDYPNEQYF
TRBV7-9	TRBJ1-1	NA	NA	TGTGCCAGCAGCTTAGACATCGGGCTTGCAGTATCGAACACTGAAGCTTTCTTT	CASSLDIGLAVSNTEAFF
TRBV7-2	TRBJ2-5	TRBD1	NA	TGTGCCAGCAGCTTATTGGGACAGGGCGGAGAGACCCAGTACTTC	CASSLLGQGGETQYF
TRBV28	TRBJ2-6	NA	NA	TGTGCCAGCAGTTCGCCAGGCCATTCCCGCTCTGGGGCCAACGTCCTGACTTTC	CASSSPGHSRSGANVLTF